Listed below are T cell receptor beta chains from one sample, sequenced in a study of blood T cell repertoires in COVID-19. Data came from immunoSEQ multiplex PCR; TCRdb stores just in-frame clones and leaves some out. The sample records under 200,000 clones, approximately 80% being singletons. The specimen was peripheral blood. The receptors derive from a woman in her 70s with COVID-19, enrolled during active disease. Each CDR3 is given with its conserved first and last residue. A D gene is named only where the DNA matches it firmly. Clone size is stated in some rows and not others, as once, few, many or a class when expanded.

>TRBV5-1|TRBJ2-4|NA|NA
CASSLEAGRNIQYF
TGCGCCAGCAGCTTGGAGGCAGGGCGGAACATTCAGTACTTC
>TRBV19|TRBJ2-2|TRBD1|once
CASSMGPLTIGTGNTGELFF
TGTGCCAGTAGTATGGGGCCCTTAACAATCGGGACAGGGAACACCGGGGAGCTGTTTTTT
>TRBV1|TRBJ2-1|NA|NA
CTSSQESSSYNEQFF
TGCACCAGCAGCCAAGAATCTAGCTCCTACAATGAGCAGTTCTTC
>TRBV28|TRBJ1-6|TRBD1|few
CASSLTGNSYNSPLHF
TGTGCCAGCAGTTTGACAGGGAACTCCTATAATTCACCCCTCCACTTT
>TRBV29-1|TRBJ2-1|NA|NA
CSVASRGNEQFF
TGCAGCGTTGCGTCCAGGGGCAATGAGCAGTTCTTC
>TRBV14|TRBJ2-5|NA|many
CASSSVVVRGYF
TGTGCCAGCAGTTCTGTCGTGGTCCGGGGATACTTC
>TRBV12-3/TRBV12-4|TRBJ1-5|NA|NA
CASRQGSYQPQHF
TGTGCCAGCCGCCAGGGTTCTTATCAGCCCCAGCATTTT
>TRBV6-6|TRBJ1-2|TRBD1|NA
CATTGTVGYTF
TGTGCCACCACCGGGACAGTCGGCTACACCTTC
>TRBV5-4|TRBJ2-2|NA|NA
CASSSAKTRPGELFF
TGTGCCAGCAGCTCCGCGAAAACCAGGCCCGGGGAGCTGTTTTTT
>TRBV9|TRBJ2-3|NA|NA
CASSVGAGAGDTQYF
TGTGCCAGCAGCGTAGGTGCTGGGGCCGGAGATACGCAGTATTTT
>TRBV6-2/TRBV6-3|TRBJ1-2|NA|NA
CASSDFLANYGYTF
TGTGCCAGCAGTGACTTTCTCGCTAACTATGGCTACACCTTC
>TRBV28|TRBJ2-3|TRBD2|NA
CASSLLGAGESTDTQYF
TGTGCCAGCAGTTTACTTGGGGCGGGGGAAAGCACAGATACGCAGTATTTT
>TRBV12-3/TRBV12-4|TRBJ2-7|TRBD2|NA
CASSSGGPYEQYF
TGTGCCAGCAGTAGCGGGGGCCCCTACGAGCAGTACTTC
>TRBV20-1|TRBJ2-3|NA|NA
CSASFQRNTDTQYF
TGCAGTGCTAGTTTCCAGCGGAACACAGATACGCAGTATTTT